Shown below are 7 T cell receptor beta chains from a single sample sequenced in a study of CD8 T cells in Susac syndrome. RNA totalling about 0.5 to 1 ug underwent reverse transcription with random hexamers. From the immunoSEQ multiplex PCR reads, TCRdb called clonotypes with MiXCR, one entry per CDR3 protein. Of 190,000 or so distinct CDR3 sequences listed, roughly 96% were seen once; the top ten hold about 0.087%. Source material: CD4+ T cells from PBMCs. The receptors derive from a human donor with multiple sclerosis.

The V and J genes are TRBV27 and TRBJ2-1, with TRBD1 matching over 7 bases. CDR3 length: 14 residues. J was trimmed by 4 bases and V by 5 bases; bases with no gene match: 5. Looked up from germline, CDR1 is MNHEY and CDR2 is SMNVEV (reference sequence). CDR3 in DNA: TGTGCCAGCAGTGAGCTACAGGGGTACAATGAGCAGTTCTTC. Its translation is CASSELQGYNEQFF.

The chain carries TRBV29-1 and TRBJ2-5, with D perhaps assigned TRBD1 or TRBD2 (6 bases each). This CDR3 has 11 amino acids. Trimming removed 6 bases from V and 5 bases from J, with 10 bases in between. CDR1 and CDR2 from the germline V gene are SQVTM and ANQGSEA. CDR3 loop: CSVGGMETQYF. For the CDR3, the DNA is TGCAGCGTAGGGGGGATGGAGACCCAGTACTTC.

There are a few counts of this clonotype. DNA of the CDR3: TGTGCCAGCAGTTTGAGGGGCTACGAGCAGTACTTC. It specifies CASSLRGYEQYF. The chain employs TRBV12-3 or TRBV12-4 and TRBJ2-7; TRBD1 or TRBD2 may be the D gene (5 bases each). CDR3 length: 12 amino acids. The V gene lost 3 bases and the J gene lost 3 bases, with 6 bases spanning the gap.

The chain links TRBV5-4 to TRBJ2-5; tentatively, D is TRBD2 (5 bases). With 4 bases removed from V and 2 bases from J, the gap between germline ends came to 15 bases. Germline V gives CDR1 SGHNT, CDR2 YYREEE (reference sequence). The CDR3 length is 15 residues. The CDR3 DNA is TGTGCCAGCAGCCTTCAGCCTTCGGGGCAAGAGACCCAGTACTTC. Amino acids: CASSLQPSGQETQYF.

The gene calls are TRBV7-9 and TRBJ2-3; possible D gene TRBD1, 5 bases. The CDR3 totals 13 residues. Trimming pared 7 bases from V and 0 bases from J, leaving 8 bases between. The germline V gene encodes CDR1 SEHNR and CDR2 FQNEAQ (reference sequence). CDR3 nucleotide sequence: TGTGCCAGCAAGGGGTTTAGCACAGATACGCAGTATTTT. Residues: CASKGFSTDTQYF.

The V gene is TRBV7-2, the J gene TRBJ2-3, with TRBD2 identical over 10 bases. Per germline, CDR1 SGHTA and CDR2 FQGNSA. V shed 0 bases and J 3 bases; nucleotides not matched to a gene: 6. CDR3 length equals 17 residues. CDR3 coding DNA: TGTGCCAGCAGCTTAGCCACATTAGCGGGGGGAACAGATACGCAGTATTTT. Translation gives CASSLATLAGGTDTQYF.

The chain combines TRBV30 with TRBJ2-1; 8 bases are a match to TRBD2. The germline V gene has CDR1 GTSNPN and CDR2 SVGIG (reference sequence). CDR3 length: 12 amino acids. The ends lost 4 bases at V and 7 bases at J; junction bases unmatched: 3. The CDR3 coding sequence is TGTGCCTGGAAGGCTAGCGGGAATGAGCAGTTCTTC. Protein: CAWKASGNEQFF.